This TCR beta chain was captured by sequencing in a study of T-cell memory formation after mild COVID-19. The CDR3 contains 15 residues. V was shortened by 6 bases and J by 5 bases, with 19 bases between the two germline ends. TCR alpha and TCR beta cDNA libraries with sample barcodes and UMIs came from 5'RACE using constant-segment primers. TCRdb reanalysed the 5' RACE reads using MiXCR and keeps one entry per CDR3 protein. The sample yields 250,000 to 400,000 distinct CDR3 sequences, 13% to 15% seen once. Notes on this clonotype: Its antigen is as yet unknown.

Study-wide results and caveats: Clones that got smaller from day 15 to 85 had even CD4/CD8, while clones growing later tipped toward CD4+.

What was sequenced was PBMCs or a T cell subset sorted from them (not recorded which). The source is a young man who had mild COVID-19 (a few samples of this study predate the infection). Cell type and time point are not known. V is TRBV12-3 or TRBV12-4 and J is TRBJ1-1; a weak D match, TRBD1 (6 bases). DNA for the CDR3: TGTGCCAGCAGCCGTTACAGGGCGGCGGGGACTGAAGCTTTCTTT. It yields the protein CASSRYRAAGTEAFF.